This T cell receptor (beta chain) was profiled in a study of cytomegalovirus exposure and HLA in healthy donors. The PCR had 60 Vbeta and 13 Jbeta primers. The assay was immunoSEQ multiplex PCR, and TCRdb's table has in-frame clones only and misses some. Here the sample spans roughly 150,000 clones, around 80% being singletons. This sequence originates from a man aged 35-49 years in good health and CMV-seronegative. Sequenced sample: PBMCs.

For the CDR3, the DNA is TGTGCCAGTAGTACGGAGACAGCTTCTGGAAACACCATATATTTT. This gives the protein CASSTETASGNTIYF. The V gene is TRBV19, the J gene TRBJ1-3; TRBD1 might be the D (5 bases). V lost 4 bases to trimming and J lost 1 base, with 11 bases between them. CDR1 and CDR2 from the germline V gene are LNHDA and SQIVND (reference sequence). The CDR3 totals 15 residues.